The TCR beta chain under discussion was sequenced for a study of CD8+ T cells in alopecia areata. Study in general: Among treated patients, oral tofacitinib was administered at 5 to 10 mg twice daily. Patients remained on tofacitinib for 6 to 18 months and then went 6 months without it.

Study results and limitations: Amid tofacitinib therapy, many expanded lesional clones stayed present in scalp and blood. Significant decreases in scalp clonality and expanded CD8+ clones followed tofacitinib treatment.

Germline CDR1 LGHNA, CDR2 YSLEER. J gave up 3 bases and V 4 bases, and 9 bases lay outside the gene matches. The CDR3 is 16 residues long. TCR sequencing used cDNA made by reverse transcription of extracted RNA. Clones were sequenced by immunoSEQ multiplex PCR, and TCRdb holds only the in-frame ones, with some missing. In the table there are about 180,000 clones, 40% to 55% of which are singletons. Noted treatment: oral pan-JAK inhibitor, 5-10 mg twice daily. To note about this clone: Its antigen is not known.

The V gene is TRBV4-3, the J gene TRBJ2-1; 7 bases agree with TRBD2. Sequencing was performed on CD8+ T cells sorted from blood, taken at week 52, from a patient treated with tofacitinib. The sequence was obtained from a human donor with alopecia areata. CDR3 bases: TGCGCCAGCAGCCGGTTGTCCGGGACTAACTACAATGAGCAGTTCTTC. It is translated as CASSRLSGTNYNEQFF.